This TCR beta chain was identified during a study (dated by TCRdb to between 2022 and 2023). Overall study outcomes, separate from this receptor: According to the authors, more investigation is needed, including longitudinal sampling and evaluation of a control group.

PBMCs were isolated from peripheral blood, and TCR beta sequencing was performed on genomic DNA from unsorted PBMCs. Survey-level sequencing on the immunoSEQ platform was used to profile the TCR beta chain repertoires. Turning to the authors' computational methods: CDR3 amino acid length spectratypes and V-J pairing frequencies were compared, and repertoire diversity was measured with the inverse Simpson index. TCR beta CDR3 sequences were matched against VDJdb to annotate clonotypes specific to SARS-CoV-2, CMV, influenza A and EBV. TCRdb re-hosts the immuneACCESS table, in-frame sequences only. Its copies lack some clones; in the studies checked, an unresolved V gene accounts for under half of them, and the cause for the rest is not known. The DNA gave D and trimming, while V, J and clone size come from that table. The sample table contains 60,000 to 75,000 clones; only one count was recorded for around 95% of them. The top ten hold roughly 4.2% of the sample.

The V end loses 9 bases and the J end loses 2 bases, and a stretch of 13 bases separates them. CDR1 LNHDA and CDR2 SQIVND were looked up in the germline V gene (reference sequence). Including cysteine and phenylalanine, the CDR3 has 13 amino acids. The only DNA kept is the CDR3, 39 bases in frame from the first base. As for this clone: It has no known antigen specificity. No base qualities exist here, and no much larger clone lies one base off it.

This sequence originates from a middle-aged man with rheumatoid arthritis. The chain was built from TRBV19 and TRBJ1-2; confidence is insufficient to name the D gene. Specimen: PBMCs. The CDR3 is CASMGPRNYGYTF. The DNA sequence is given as TGTGCCAGCATGGGCCCCAGGAACTATGGCTACACCTTC.